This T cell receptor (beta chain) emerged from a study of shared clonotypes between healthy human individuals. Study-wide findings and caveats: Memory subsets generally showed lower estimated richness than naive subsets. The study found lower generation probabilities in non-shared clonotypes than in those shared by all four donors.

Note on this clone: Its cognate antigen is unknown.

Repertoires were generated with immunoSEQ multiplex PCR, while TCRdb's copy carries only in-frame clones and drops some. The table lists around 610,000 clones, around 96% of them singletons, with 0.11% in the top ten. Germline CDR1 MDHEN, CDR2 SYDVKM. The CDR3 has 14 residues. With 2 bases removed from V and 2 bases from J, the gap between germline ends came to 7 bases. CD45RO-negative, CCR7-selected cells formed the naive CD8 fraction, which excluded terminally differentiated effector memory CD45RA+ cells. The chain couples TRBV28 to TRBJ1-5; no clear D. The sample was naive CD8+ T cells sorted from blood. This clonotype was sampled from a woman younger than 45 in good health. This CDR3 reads CASSLTQGNQPQHF. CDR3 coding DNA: TGTGCCAGCAGTTTAACGCAGGGCAATCAGCCCCAGCATTTT.